This T cell receptor (beta chain) comes out of a study of T-cell reconstitution after alpha-beta-depleted transplantation in children. There are many counts of this clonotype. What it binds is not known. The TCRbeta library was prepared with unique molecular identifiers. Using its own MiXCR run on the PCR reads, TCRdb lists one record per CDR3 protein. The repertoire holds approximately 32,000 distinct CDR3 sequences, with 5% to 7.5% as singletons. Study-level findings and limits: Newly generated T cells supplied most T-cell counts and diversity one year post-transplant. Surviving recipient T cells and thymic progenitors underlay high day-60 TCRbeta diversity in some patients. Reports say that about two months after transplant, the alpha-beta T cells came out of several hundred graft clones that had expanded.

The V gene lost 5 bases and the J gene lost 0 bases, with 11 bases spanning the gap. The germline gives CDR1 LGHDT, CDR2 YNNKEL (reference sequence). The CDR3 runs to 14 residues. The TCR was taken from a child younger than two who had a stem cell transplant for acute myeloid leukemia, so the T cells may come from the graft donor. The rearrangement links TRBV3-1 to TRBJ2-7; D is perhaps TRBD2 (6 bases). This specimen consisted of peripheral blood, obtained 60 days after TCRalphabeta/CD19-depleted stem cell transplant. CDR3 sequence: CASSVRDSSYEQYF. As DNA, the CDR3 is TGTGCCAGCAGCGTCCGGGACTCCTCCTACGAGCAGTACTTC.